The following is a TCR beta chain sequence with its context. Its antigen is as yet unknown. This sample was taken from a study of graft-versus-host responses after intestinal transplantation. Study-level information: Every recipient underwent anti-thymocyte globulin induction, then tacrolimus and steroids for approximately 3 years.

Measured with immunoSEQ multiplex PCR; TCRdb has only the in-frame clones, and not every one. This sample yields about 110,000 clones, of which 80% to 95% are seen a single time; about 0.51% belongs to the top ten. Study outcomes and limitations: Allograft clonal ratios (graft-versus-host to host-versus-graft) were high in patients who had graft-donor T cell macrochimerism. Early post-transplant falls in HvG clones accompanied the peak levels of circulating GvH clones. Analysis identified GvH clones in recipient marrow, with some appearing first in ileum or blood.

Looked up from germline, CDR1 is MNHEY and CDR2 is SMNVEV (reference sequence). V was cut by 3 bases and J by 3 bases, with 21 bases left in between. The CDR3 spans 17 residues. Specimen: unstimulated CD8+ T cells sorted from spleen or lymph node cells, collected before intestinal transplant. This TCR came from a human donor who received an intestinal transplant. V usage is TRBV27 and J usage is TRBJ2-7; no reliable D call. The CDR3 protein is CASSFESVPIEFYEQYF. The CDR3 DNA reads TGTGCCAGCAGTTTTGAGTCAGTACCGATAGAATTCTACGAGCAGTACTTC.